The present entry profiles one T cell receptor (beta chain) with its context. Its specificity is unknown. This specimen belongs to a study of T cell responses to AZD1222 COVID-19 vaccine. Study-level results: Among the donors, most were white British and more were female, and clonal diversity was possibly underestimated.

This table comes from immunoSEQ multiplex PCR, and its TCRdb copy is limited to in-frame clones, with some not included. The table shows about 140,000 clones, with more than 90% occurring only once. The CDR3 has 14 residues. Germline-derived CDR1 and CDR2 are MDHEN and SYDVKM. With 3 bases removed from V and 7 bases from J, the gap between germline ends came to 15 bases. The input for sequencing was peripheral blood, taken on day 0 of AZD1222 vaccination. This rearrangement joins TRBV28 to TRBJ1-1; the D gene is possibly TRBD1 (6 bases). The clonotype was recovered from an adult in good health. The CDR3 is CASSLGGVGLEAFF. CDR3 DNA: TGTGCCAGCAGTTTGGGGGGCGTGGGGCTTGAAGCTTTCTTT.